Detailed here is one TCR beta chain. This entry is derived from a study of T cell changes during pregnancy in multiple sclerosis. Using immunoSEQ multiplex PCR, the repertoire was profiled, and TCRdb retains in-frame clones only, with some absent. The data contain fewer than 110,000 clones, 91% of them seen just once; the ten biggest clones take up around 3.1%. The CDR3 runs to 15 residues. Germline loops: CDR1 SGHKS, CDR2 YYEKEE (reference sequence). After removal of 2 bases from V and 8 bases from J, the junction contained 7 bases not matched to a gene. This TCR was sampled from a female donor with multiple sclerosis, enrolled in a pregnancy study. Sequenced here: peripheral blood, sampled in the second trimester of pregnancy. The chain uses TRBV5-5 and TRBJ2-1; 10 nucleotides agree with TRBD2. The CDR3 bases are TGTGCCAGCAGCTTATTAGCGGGGGGCGGTGATGAGCAGTTCTTC. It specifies CASSLLAGGGDEQFF.